The text below deals with one T cell receptor (beta chain). The antigen is not known. This specimen comes from a study of T cells in localized non-small cell lung cancer. The CDR3 is made up of 15 amino acids. Germline V CDR1 and CDR2: SEHNR, FQNEAQ (reference sequence). V shed 1 base and J shed 0 bases, with 9 bases lying between them. General study findings and limits: The tumor had only one region sequenced, so heterogeneity remains possible. Tumor showed lower T cell clonality than uninvolved adjacent lung, where it was highest. Of the top 100 tumor clones, median roughly 60 were in adjacent lung, approximately 28 among its top 100. Longer overall survival accompanied higher blood T cell density.

Data came from immunoSEQ multiplex PCR; TCRdb stores just in-frame clones and leaves some out. The sample lists 130,000 or so clones; 89% were seen once. The source was peripheral blood, collected before any cancer treatment. The receptor comes from a female donor older than 55 with stage I lung adenocarcinoma. The chain employs TRBV7-9 and TRBJ1-1; perhaps TRBD1 as D (5 bases). The CDR3 bases are TGTGCCAGCAGCTTAGACCAGGGCGTGAACACTGAAGCTTTCTTT. This sequence encodes CASSLDQGVNTEAFF. Supplemented by reference TRBV7-9 and TRBJ1-1, the full variable domain reads DTGVSQNPRHKITKRGQNVTFRCDPISEHNRLYWYRQTLGQGPEFLTYFQNEAQLEKSRLLSDRFSAERPKGSFSTLEIQRTEQGDSAMYLCASSLDQGVNTEAFFGQGTRLTVV.